Listed below are T cell receptor beta chains from one sample, sequenced in a study of OX40 agonist ivuxolimab in advanced cancers. The table came from immunoSEQ multiplex PCR; TCRdb's copy has only in-frame clones and leaves some out. Seen here are 70,000 to 95,000 clones, about 91% observed once, and the top ten hold roughly 0.5%. The sample was CD4+ or CD8+ T cells sorted from blood, taken in a trial of the OX40 agonist ivuxolimab. The receptors come from an adult with an advanced solid tumor such as melanoma, head and neck, liver or kidney cancer. Both conserved end residues are part of each CDR3. Fields, in order: J gene, clone size, D gene, V gene, CDR3 DNA, CDR3 protein. D genes are given only for firm matches. Not all rows give a size; the values are once, few, many and, for expanded clones, a class.

J gene: TRBJ2-2; clone size: NA; D gene: NA; V gene: TRBV5-4; CDR3 DNA: TGTGCCAGCAGCTTACAGCAGCACACCGGGGAGCTGTTTTTT; CDR3 protein: CASSLQQHTGELFF
J gene: TRBJ1-2; clone size: NA; D gene: NA; V gene: TRBV6-1; CDR3 DNA: TGTGCCAGCGGCCAGGGGTCAGGGCTGGATGGCTACACCTTC; CDR3 protein: CASGQGSGLDGYTF
J gene: TRBJ1-2; clone size: NA; D gene: NA; V gene: TRBV19; CDR3 DNA: TGTGCCAGTACCACCCCGGACAGCTCCTATGGCTACACCTTC; CDR3 protein: CASTTPDSSYGYTF
J gene: TRBJ2-5; clone size: NA; D gene: TRBD2; V gene: TRBV19; CDR3 DNA: TGTGCCAGTACCAGAGGGGGAGGTAGCGGGAGATTAAGTGGGGAGACCCAGTACTTC; CDR3 protein: CASTRGGGSGRLSGETQYF
J gene: TRBJ1-2; clone size: NA; D gene: TRBD1; V gene: TRBV5-4; CDR3 DNA: TGTGCCAGCAGCACGACAGGGCGAGATAACTATGGCTACACCTTC; CDR3 protein: CASSTTGRDNYGYTF
J gene: TRBJ1-1; clone size: NA; D gene: NA; V gene: TRBV19; CDR3 DNA: TGTGCCAGTAGTGCCAACCCAAGTAACACTGAAGCTTTCTTT; CDR3 protein: CASSANPSNTEAFF
J gene: TRBJ1-4; clone size: NA; D gene: TRBD1; V gene: TRBV28; CDR3 DNA: TGTGCCAGCAGTACAGGGGGGAACAGTGAAAAACTGTTTTTT; CDR3 protein: CASSTGGNSEKLFF
J gene: TRBJ2-3; clone size: NA; D gene: NA; V gene: TRBV30; CDR3 DNA: TGTGCCTGGAGCGCGACTAGGGATACGCAGTATTTT; CDR3 protein: CAWSATRDTQYF
J gene: TRBJ1-1; clone size: NA; D gene: NA; V gene: TRBV5-1; CDR3 DNA: TGCGCCAGCAGCTCCGTCGGAATGAACACTGAAGCTTTCTTT; CDR3 protein: CASSSVGMNTEAFF
J gene: TRBJ1-6; clone size: NA; D gene: TRBD1; V gene: TRBV5-4; CDR3 DNA: TGTGCCAGCAGCTTACAGGGGGCGAAGATCAGTTCACCCCTCCACTTT; CDR3 protein: CASSLQGAKISSPLHF
J gene: TRBJ2-1; clone size: NA; D gene: TRBD1; V gene: TRBV5-1; CDR3 DNA: TGCGCCAGCAGCTTACAGGGGGAAACTTACAATGAGCAGTTCTTC; CDR3 protein: CASSLQGETYNEQFF
J gene: TRBJ1-5; clone size: NA; D gene: NA; V gene: TRBV6-4; CDR3 DNA: TGTGCCAGCAGTGTGGACCGGGAAAAGCCCCAGCATTTT; CDR3 protein: CASSVDREKPQHF
J gene: TRBJ1-1; clone size: NA; D gene: NA; V gene: TRBV5-5; CDR3 DNA: TGTGCCAGCAGCTCCCGGGCCCTAGTCAACACTGAAGCTTTCTTT; CDR3 protein: CASSSRALVNTEAFF
J gene: TRBJ2-4; clone size: NA; D gene: TRBD1; V gene: TRBV5-1; CDR3 DNA: TGCGCCAGCAGCTTGGGACCGGGACAGGGGAACATTCAGTACTTC; CDR3 protein: CASSLGPGQGNIQYF
J gene: TRBJ2-7; clone size: NA; D gene: NA; V gene: TRBV11-3; CDR3 DNA: TGTGCCAGCAGCTTAGGGGGGCCGGTAGAGCAGTACTTC; CDR3 protein: CASSLGGPVEQYF
J gene: TRBJ2-3; clone size: once; D gene: TRBD2; V gene: TRBV9; CDR3 DNA: TGTGCCAGCAGCGTAGGGACTAGCGGCCCAGATACGCAGTATTTT; CDR3 protein: CASSVGTSGPDTQYF
J gene: TRBJ1-1; clone size: NA; D gene: NA; V gene: TRBV6-5; CDR3 DNA: TGTGCCAGCAGTCCATCCGGGAACACTGAAGCTTTCTTT; CDR3 protein: CASSPSGNTEAFF
J gene: TRBJ1-2; clone size: once; D gene: TRBD1; V gene: TRBV30; CDR3 DNA: TGTGCCTGGACGGGGACAGCCTCTAACTATGGCTACACCTTC; CDR3 protein: CAWTGTASNYGYTF
J gene: TRBJ1-1; clone size: NA; D gene: TRBD1; V gene: TRBV7-9; CDR3 DNA: TGTGCCAGCAGCTTTAGTTCGGACAGGGGAGGTGGCGCTGAAGCTTTCTTT; CDR3 protein: CASSFSSDRGGGAEAFF
J gene: TRBJ2-7; clone size: NA; D gene: TRBD1; V gene: TRBV5-4; CDR3 DNA: TGTGCCAGCAGCCATTCGCTAACAGGGGAAGAGCAGTACTTC; CDR3 protein: CASSHSLTGEEQYF
J gene: TRBJ1-5; clone size: NA; D gene: NA; V gene: TRBV19; CDR3 DNA: TGTGCCAGTAGTAAGGTCAGGGGCCATCAGCCCCAGCATTTT; CDR3 protein: CASSKVRGHQPQHF
J gene: TRBJ2-6; clone size: NA; D gene: TRBD1; V gene: TRBV7-9; CDR3 DNA: TGTGCCAGCAGCCGCGGGACAGGGTTCTCTGGGGCCAACGTCCTGACTTTC; CDR3 protein: CASSRGTGFSGANVLTF
J gene: TRBJ2-7; clone size: few; D gene: NA; V gene: TRBV18; CDR3 DNA: TGTGCCAGCTCACCCACTTTTCCTTCCTACGAGCAGTACTTC; CDR3 protein: CASSPTFPSYEQYF
J gene: TRBJ1-1; clone size: NA; D gene: NA; V gene: TRBV6-6; CDR3 DNA: TGTGCCAGCAGGTCCGGAGGGCAGGGAATGAACACTGAAGCTTTCTTT; CDR3 protein: CASRSGGQGMNTEAFF
J gene: TRBJ1-2; clone size: NA; D gene: NA; V gene: TRBV19; CDR3 DNA: TGTGCCAGTAACAAGGTGGCTGAGGGAAACTATGGCTACACCTTC; CDR3 protein: CASNKVAEGNYGYTF